This TCR beta chain was sequenced in a study of T cells in Graves' hyperthyroidism and ophthalmopathy. With V trimmed by 4 bases and J by 8 bases, 32 bases remained unmatched. The CDR3 contains 23 residues. The germline gives CDR1 MDHEN, CDR2 SYDVKM. The study enrolled patients aged 18 to 65 with newly diagnosed hyperthyroidism of under 2 months' duration. It was 8 to 10 ml of fresh peripheral blood that supplied the PBMCs. General study points: In blood, most of the thyroid clonotypes expanded above 0.001 were also present.

Amplified TCR beta CDR3 regions came from RNA transcripts. TCR CDR3 underwent first-round RT-PCR with the HTBI primer set. TCRdb re-analysed the multiplex PCR reads in MiXCR, keeping a single row per CDR3 protein. The sample has fewer than 600,000 distinct CDR3 sequences; around 15% are singletons. Concerning this clonotype itself: Its antigen is unidentified.

The genes are TRBV28 and TRBJ2-1; 10 positions agree with TRBD2. The receptor comes from a woman aged 40 to 50 with Graves' hyperthyroidism. The sample comprised blood. CDR3 coding DNA: TGTGCCAGCAGTTCCCGGACTAGCGCCAGCAGCTTGGCTACCGGGACTAGCGTATATGAGCAGTTCTTC. Encoded protein: CASSSRTSASSLATGTSVYEQFF.